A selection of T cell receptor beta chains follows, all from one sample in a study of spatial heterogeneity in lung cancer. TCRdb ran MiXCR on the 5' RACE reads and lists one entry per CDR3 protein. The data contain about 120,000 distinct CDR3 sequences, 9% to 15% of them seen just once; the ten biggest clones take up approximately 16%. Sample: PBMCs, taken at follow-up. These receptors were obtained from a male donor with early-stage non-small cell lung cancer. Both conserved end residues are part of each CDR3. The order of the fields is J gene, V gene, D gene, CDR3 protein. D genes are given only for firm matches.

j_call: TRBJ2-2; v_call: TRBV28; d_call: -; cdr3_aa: CASSLPQNTGELFF
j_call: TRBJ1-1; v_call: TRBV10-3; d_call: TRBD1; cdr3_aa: CAIRGQGAHTEAFF
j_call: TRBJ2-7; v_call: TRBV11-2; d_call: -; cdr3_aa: CASSSLSSYEQYF
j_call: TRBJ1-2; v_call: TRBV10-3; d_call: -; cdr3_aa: CAIRGPGTNYGYTF
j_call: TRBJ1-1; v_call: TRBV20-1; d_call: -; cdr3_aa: CSVRGSSEAFF
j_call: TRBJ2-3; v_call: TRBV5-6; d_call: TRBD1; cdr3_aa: CASSEDRSHGTDTQYF
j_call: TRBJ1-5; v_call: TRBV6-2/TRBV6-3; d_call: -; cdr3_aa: CASSWGNNQPQHF
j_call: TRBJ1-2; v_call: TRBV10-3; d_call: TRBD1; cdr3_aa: CAIKRGTGEQYGYTF
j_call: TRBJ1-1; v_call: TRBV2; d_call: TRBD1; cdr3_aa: CASSLRTGGNTEAFF
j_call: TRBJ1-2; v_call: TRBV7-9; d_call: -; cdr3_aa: CASSFETDRYGYTF
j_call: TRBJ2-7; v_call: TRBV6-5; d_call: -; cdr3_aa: CASSGSVVPYEQYF
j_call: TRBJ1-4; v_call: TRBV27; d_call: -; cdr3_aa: CASSWKGPATNEKLFF
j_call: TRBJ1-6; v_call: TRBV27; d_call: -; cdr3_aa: CASSLILGGNSPLHF
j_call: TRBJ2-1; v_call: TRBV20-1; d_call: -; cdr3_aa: CSATGTDLYNEQFF
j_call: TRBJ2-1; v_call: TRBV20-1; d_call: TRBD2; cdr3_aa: CSATSSGGPPYNEQFF
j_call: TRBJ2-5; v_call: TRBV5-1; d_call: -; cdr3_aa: CASSLRGGLETQYF
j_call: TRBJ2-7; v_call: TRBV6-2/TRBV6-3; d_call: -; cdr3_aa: CASTQGGYEQYF
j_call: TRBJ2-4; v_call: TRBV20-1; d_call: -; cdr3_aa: CSARGGKGDIQYF
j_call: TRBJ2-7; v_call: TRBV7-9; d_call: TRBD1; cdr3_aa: CASRVDRSSYEQYF
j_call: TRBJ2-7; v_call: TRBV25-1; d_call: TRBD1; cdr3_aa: CAGREQGPCYEQYF
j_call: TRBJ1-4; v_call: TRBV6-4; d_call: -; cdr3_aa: CASSEEQAKGVEKLFF
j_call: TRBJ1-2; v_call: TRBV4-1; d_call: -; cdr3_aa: CASSTQGKLNYGYTF
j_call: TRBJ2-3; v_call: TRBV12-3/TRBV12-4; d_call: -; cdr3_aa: CASGTPGDTQYF
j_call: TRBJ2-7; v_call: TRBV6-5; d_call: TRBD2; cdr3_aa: CASRSGTIGYEQYF
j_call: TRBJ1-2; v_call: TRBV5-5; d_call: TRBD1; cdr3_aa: CASSFRTGSDYGYTF
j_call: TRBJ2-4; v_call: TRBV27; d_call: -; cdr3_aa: CASSSYMTRFKNIQYF
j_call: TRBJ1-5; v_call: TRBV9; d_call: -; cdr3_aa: CASSPSPQDNQPQHF
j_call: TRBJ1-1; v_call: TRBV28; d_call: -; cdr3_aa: CASSLGGARLTEAFF
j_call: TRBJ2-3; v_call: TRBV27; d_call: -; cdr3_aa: CASSLDGSSTDTQYF
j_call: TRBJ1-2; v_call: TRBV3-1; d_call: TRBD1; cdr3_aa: CASSQGPGTGNYGYTF
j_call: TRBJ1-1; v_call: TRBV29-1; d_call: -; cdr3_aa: CSVQPRQDRAFF
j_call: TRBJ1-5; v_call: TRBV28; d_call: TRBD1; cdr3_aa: CASSLLGQGVGQPQHF
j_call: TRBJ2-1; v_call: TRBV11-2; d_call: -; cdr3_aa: CASRSARGLSSYNEQFF
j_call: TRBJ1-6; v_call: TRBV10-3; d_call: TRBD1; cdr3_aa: CAISETGQANNSPLHF
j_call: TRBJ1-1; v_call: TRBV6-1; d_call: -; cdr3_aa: CASSERWVRTNTEAFF
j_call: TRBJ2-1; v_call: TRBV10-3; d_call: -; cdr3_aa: CAISEPPHNEQFF
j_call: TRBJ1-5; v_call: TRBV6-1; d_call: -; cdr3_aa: CASRGNSNQPQHF
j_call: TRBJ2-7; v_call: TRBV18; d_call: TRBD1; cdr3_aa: CASSPRDRPSSPYF
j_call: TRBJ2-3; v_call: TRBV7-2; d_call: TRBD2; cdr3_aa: CASSVRLAGGSTDTQYF
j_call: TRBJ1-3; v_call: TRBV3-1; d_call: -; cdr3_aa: CASSQVALSGNTIYF
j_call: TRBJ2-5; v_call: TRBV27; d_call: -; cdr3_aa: CASSLPSGEW
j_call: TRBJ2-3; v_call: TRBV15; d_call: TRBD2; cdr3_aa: CATSAGTSGYTDTQYF
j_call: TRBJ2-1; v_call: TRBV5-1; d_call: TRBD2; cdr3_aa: CASSWTPSGGTYNEQFF
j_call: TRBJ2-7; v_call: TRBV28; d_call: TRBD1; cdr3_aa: CASSFSGTGNYEQYF
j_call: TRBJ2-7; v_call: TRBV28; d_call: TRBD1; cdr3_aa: CASWNRGDAYEQYF
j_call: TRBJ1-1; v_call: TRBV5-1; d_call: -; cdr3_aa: CASSLAQGRDNTEAFF